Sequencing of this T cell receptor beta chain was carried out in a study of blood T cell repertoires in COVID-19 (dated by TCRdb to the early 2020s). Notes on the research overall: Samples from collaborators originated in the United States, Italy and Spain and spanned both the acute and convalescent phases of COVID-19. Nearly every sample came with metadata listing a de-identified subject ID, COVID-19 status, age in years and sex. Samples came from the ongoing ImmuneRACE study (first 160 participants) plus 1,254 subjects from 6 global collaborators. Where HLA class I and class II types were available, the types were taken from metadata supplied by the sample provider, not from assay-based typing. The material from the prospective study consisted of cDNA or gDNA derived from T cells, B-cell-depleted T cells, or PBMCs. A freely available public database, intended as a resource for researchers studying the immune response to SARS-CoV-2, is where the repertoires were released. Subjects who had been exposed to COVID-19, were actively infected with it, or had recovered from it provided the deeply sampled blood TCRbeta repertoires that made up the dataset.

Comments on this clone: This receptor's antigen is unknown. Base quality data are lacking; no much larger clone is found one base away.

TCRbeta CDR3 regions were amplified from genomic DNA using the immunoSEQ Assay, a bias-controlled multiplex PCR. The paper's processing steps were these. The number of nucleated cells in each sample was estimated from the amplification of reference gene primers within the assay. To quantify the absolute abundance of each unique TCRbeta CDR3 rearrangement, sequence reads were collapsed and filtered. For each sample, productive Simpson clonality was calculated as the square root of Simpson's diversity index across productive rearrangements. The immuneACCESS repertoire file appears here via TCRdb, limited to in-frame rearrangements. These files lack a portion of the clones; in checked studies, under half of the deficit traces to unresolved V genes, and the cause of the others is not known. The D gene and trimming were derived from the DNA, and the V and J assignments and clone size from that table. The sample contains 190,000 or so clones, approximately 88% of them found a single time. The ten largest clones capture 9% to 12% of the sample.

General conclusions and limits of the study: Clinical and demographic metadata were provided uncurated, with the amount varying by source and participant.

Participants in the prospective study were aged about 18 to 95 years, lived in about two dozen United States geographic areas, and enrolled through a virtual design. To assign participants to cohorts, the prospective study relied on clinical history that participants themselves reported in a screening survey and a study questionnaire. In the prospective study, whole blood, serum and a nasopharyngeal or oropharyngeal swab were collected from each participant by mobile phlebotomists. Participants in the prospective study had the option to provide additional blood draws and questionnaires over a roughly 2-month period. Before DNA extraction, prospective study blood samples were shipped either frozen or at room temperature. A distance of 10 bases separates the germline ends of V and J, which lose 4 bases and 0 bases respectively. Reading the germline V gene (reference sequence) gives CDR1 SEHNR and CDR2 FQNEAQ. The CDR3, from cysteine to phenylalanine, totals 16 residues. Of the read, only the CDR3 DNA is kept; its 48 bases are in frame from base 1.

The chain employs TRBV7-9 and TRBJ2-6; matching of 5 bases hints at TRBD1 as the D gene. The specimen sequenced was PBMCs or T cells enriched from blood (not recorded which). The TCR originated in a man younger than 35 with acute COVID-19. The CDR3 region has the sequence CASSSRTPSGANVLTF. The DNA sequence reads TGTGCCAGCAGCTCCCGGACACCCTCTGGGGCCAACGTCCTGACTTTC.